Presented here are 16 T cell receptor beta chains from one specimen sequenced in a study of blood T cells in healthy people across ages. It was with a sample-barcoded 5' primer and a J-beta primer mix that a second PCR of roughly 7 to 12 cycles was run. TCRdb reanalysed the 5' RACE reads using MiXCR and keeps one entry per CDR3 protein. The sample consists of about 780,000 distinct CDR3 sequences, about 42% of them appearing once. Sequenced input: blood. Source of these receptors: an older man in good health.

The chain carries TRBV9 and TRBJ2-7; D perhaps matches TRBD2 (6 bases). Deletions cut 3 bases from V and 2 bases from J, with 21 bases between. The CDR3 runs to 17 residues. CDR1 and CDR2 from the germline V gene are SGDLS and YYNGEE. DNA of the CDR3: TGTGCCAGCAGCGGGGGCCGCGGGACTCAGATAACCTACGAGCAGTACTTC. This translates into CASSGGRGTQITYEQYF.

At least ten counts were recorded for this clonotype. The chain is built from TRBV5-1 and TRBJ2-7; TRBD1 is a possible D gene (6 bases). The CDR3 is made up of 13 amino acids. Trimming took 5 bases from V and 2 from J, leaving 11 bases between them. Germline values: CDR1 SGHRS, CDR2 YFSETQ. The CDR3 protein is CASRDSNTYEQYF. CDR3 nucleotides: TGCGCCAGCAGGGACAGCAACACCTACGAGCAGTACTTC.

This clonotype was seen many times. This chain connects TRBV29-1 to TRBJ2-7; D possibly uses TRBD1 or TRBD2 (5 bases each). Germline values: CDR1 SQVTM, CDR2 ANQGSEA. Trimming stripped 4 bases from V and 0 bases from J, with 19 bases between. This CDR3 has 16 amino acids. CDR3 residues: CSVAGLRGAISYEQYF. The CDR3 DNA reads TGCAGCGTTGCTGGTCTTAGAGGGGCGATCTCCTACGAGCAGTACTTC.

This clonotype came up once. J is TRBJ1-2 and V is TRBV28; perhaps TRBD1 as D (6 bases). Trimming took 5 bases from V and 8 from J, leaving 15 bases between them. Germline V gene lookup returns CDR1 MDHEN and CDR2 SYDVKM. The CDR3 contains 13 residues. The DNA of the CDR3 is TGTGCCAGCAGTACAGGGTTCGTTTTGGGCTACACCTTC. Translating gives CASSTGFVLGYTF.

V gene TRBV5-1 combines with J gene TRBJ2-7; 9 nucleotides match TRBD1. J gave up 3 bases and V 0 bases, and 4 bases lay outside the gene matches. CDR3 size: 15 residues. The germline V gene has CDR1 SGHRS and CDR2 YFSETQ. CDR3 protein: CASSLAGQGRYEQYF. CDR3 nucleotide sequence: TGCGCCAGCAGCTTGGCGGGACAGGGACGCTACGAGCAGTACTTC.

The rearrangement links TRBV7-2 to TRBJ2-1, with D tentatively TRBD1 or TRBD2 (6 bases each). The CDR3 is made up of 15 amino acids. Germline V gene sequence: CDR1 SGHTA, CDR2 FQGNSA. Between the trimmed V and J ends, which lost 6 bases and 7 bases, there was a span of 19 bases. The CDR3 sequence: CASRNLGGPWNEQFF. The CDR3 DNA sequence: TGTGCCAGCAGGAACCTGGGGGGCCCCTGGAATGAGCAGTTCTTC. Together with reference TRBV7-2 and TRBJ2-1, the CDR3 gives the full variable domain: GAGVSQSPSNKVTEKGKDVELRCDPISGHTALYWYRQSLGQGLEFLIYFQGNSAPDKSGLPSDRFSAERTGGSVSTLTIQRTQQEDSAVYLCASRNLGGPWNEQFFGPGTRLTVL.

CDR3 region: CASSLTSGSVETQYF. The CDR3 region has the DNA TGTGCCAGCAGTTTAACTAGCGGGAGTGTGGAGACCCAGTACTTC. The rearrangement uses TRBV28 and TRBJ2-5; 11 nucleotides match TRBD2. V was clipped by 2 bases and J by 5 bases; unmatched bases: 4. This CDR3 spans 15 amino acids. CDR1 is MDHEN, CDR2 SYDVKM, per germline.

The chain carries TRBV30 and TRBJ2-3; D gene uncertain. Deletions cut 2 bases from V and 0 bases from J, with 6 bases between. Germline CDR1 GTSNPN, CDR2 SVGIG (reference sequence). The CDR3 has 13 amino acids. CDR3 in amino acids: CAWSLRSTDTQYF. The CDR3 nucleotides are TGTGCCTGGAGTTTACGGAGCACAGATACGCAGTATTTT. Full variable domain (missing parts from reference TRBV30 and TRBJ2-3): SQTIHQWPATLVQPVGSPLSLECTVEGTSNPNLYWYRQAAGRGLQLLFYSVGIGQISSEVPQNLSASRPQDRQFILSSKKLLLSDSGFYLCAWSLRSTDTQYFGPGTRLTVL.

The J gene is TRBJ2-7, the V gene TRBV28, with 12 bases matching TRBD1. CDR3 length: 15 residues. V lost 4 bases and J lost 6; bases outside the gene matches: 7. Germline CDR1 and CDR2: MDHEN and SYDVKM. CDR3 nucleotide sequence: TGTGCCAGCAGTTCCGGGACAGGGGGCCGAGGCGAGCAGTACTTC. Its translation is CASSSGTGGRGEQYF.

The CDR3 loop reads CSARDPQAGQGIEGEKLFF. Written as DNA, the CDR3 is TGCAGTGCTAGAGATCCTCAGGCGGGACAGGGGATTGAAGGGGAAAAACTGTTTTTT. The chain couples TRBV20-1 to TRBJ1-4, with 10 bases lining up with TRBD1. With V trimmed by 0 bases and J by 8 bases, 18 bases remained unmatched. The germline CDR1 and CDR2 sequences are DFQATT and SNEGSKA (reference sequence). This CDR3 has 19 amino acids.

On this clonotype: The junction and the germline gene differ at one end; a read error may be behind it. V gene TRBV11-3 combines with J gene TRBJ2-5; TRBD2 agrees at 10 bases. CDR1 SGHNT and CDR2 YENEEA come from the germline V gene. The CDR3 length is 15 residues. CDR3 coding DNA: TGTGCCAGCAGCTTAGGAGCGGGAGGGCCGGACGAGCAGAACTTC. Translation: CASSLGAGGPDEQNF.

CDR3 in DNA: TGTGCCAGCAGCCAATCTAGGGACAGGAGCTACACCTTC. It yields the protein CASSQSRDRSYTF. The chain couples TRBV16 to TRBJ1-2; 8 bases fit TRBD1. Germline CDR1 and CDR2: KGHSY and FQNENV. V lost 0 bases, J lost 9 bases, and 3 bases stayed unmatched. This CDR3 is 13 amino acids long.

The V and J genes are TRBV3-1 and TRBJ2-7; a weak D match, TRBD1 (6 bases). CDR3 length: 14 residues. Deletions cut 1 base from V and 3 bases from J, with 10 bases between. The V gene's germline CDR1 is LGHDT and CDR2 YNNKEL (reference sequence). CDR3 coding DNA: TGTGCCAGCAGCCAAGGCACAGGGATCTACGAGCAGTACTTC. Residues: CASSQGTGIYEQYF.

This clonotype has just a few counts. This rearrangement joins TRBV12-3 or TRBV12-4 to TRBJ2-1; a possible D gene is TRBD1 (6 bases). V was clipped by 6 bases and J by 8 bases, with 11 bases between them. The CDR3 totals 12 residues. The CDR3 sequence is CASSQGPDEQFF. In DNA form, the CDR3 reads TGTGCCAGCAGCCAGGGGCCGGATGAGCAGTTCTTC.

The chain employs TRBV6-2 or TRBV6-3 and TRBJ2-1; 8 positions match TRBD2. The CDR3 runs 13 residues. With 4 bases clipped from V and 6 bases from J, the junction kept 2 bases outside the gene matches. Per germline, CDR1 MNHEY and CDR2 SVGEGT. CDR3 in DNA: TGTGCCAGCAGTTCCGGACTAGCCAATGAGCAGTTCTTC. Residues: CASSSGLANEQFF.

The chain couples TRBV29-1 to TRBJ2-4, with D perhaps TRBD2 (6 bases). The DNA matches TRBJ2-7 better at its end, which makes the J call doubtful. The CDR3 covers 12 residues. CDR1 SQVTM and CDR2 ANQGSEA come from the germline V gene. The CDR3 protein is CSVVEGGYEQYF. CDR3 nucleotide sequence: TGCAGCGTTGTGGAGGGTGGCTACGAGCAGTACTTC.